These 9 T cell receptor beta chains were all obtained from the same sample, sequenced in a study of T cell repertoires in cytomegalovirus infection. TCRdb fed the reads into MiXCR, producing one record per CDR3 protein. The sample records just over 450,000 distinct CDR3 sequences, about 44% being singletons. Their antigen targets remain unknown. Sequenced here: cultured PBMCs, sampled from culture after CMV antigen stimulation. Every receptor here comes from a human donor in good health (CMV status not recorded). Some clones in this sample may be carry-over from other donors' samples.

The chain has TRBV25-1 and TRBJ1-1; possibly TRBD1 for D (6 bases). This CDR3 is built from 12 residues. V lost 4 bases and J lost 11, with 14 bases in between. Germline V gene data show CDR1 as MGHDK and CDR2 as SYGVNS. In DNA, the CDR3 is TGTGCCAGCAGTGCTTACAGGGAGGCGGCTTTCTTT. Encoded protein: CASSAYREAAFF.

Here the CDR3 reads CASSEYRGGQPQHF. The CDR3 coding sequence is TGTGCCAGCAGTGAATACCGGGGAGGTCAGCCCCAGCATTTT. The chain has TRBV2 and TRBJ1-5, with unresolved D. The CDR3 is made up of 14 amino acids. Germline CDR1 reads SNHLY; CDR2 reads FYNNEI. Trimming stripped 2 bases from V and 6 bases from J, with 11 bases between.

The rearrangement uses TRBV7-2 and TRBJ2-7; a possible D gene is TRBD2 (6 bases). Trimming pared 0 bases from V and 4 bases from J, leaving 16 bases between. Germline CDR1 reads SGHTA; CDR2 reads FQGNSA. There are 16 residues in the CDR3. This CDR3 reads CASSLAGGAGFYEQYF. The CDR3 nucleotides read TGTGCCAGCAGCTTAGCTGGAGGGGCAGGGTTTTACGAGCAGTACTTC.

The table lists this clonotype with a few counts. This chain joins TRBV5-5 and TRBJ1-1; a weak D match, TRBD1 (6 bases). V lost 4 bases and J lost 4, with 20 bases in between. Germline V CDR1 and CDR2: SGHKS, YYEKEE (reference sequence). The CDR3 extends over 16 amino acids. CDR3 amino acids: CASSPTGTEGVTEAFF. Here the CDR3 DNA reads TGTGCCAGCAGCCCTACCGGGACGGAGGGGGTCACTGAAGCTTTCTTT.

The CDR3 loop is CATSTNFVGKLFF. CDR3 sequence (DNA): TGTGCCACCAGCACGAACTTCGTAGGAAAACTGTTTTTT. V gene TRBV15 combines with J gene TRBJ1-4, with unresolved D. V lost 4 bases, J lost 10 bases, and 13 bases lay in between. The CDR3 covers 13 residues. Germline loops: CDR1 LNHNV, CDR2 YYDKDF (reference sequence).

The J gene is TRBJ1-2, the V gene TRBV2, with TRBD1 matching 9 bases. CDR3 length: 15 residues. V was pared by 4 bases and J by 6 bases, with 9 bases of the junction left unmatched. Germline V gene sequence: CDR1 SNHLY, CDR2 FYNNEI. The CDR3 DNA reads TGTGCCAGCAGTGGTGGGACAGGGAACAGAAATGGCTACACCTTC. It yields the protein CASSGGTGNRNGYTF. The variable domain in full, completed from reference TRBV2 and TRBJ1-2, reads EPEVTQTPSHQVTQMGQEVILRCVPISNHLYFYWYRQILGQKVEFLVSFYNNEISEKSEIFDDQFSVERPDGSNFTLKIRSTKLEDSAMYFCASSGGTGNRNGYTFGSGTRLTVV.

The rearrangement links TRBV7-2 to TRBJ2-3, with no clear D. This CDR3 has 13 amino acids. V was trimmed by 5 bases and J by 7 bases, leaving 13 bases between them. CDR1 and CDR2 from the germline V gene are SGHTA and FQGNSA. CDR3 protein: CASSLSGKNTQYF. The CDR3 bases are TGTGCCAGCAGCCTCAGTGGCAAAAATACGCAGTATTTT.

The chain recombines TRBV6-5 with TRBJ2-3, with 12 bases identical to TRBD1. V lost 8 bases to trimming and J lost 0 bases; unmatched junction nucleotides: 12. The CDR3 is 18 amino acids. CDR1 and CDR2 (germline): MNHEY, SVGAGI. As DNA, the CDR3 is TGTGCCAGCGGGAGGGGGACAGGGGGCATTTGGAGCACAGATACGCAGTATTTT. Residues: CASGRGTGGIWSTDTQYF.

Ten or more counts support this clonotype. The chain employs TRBV7-2 and TRBJ1-4, with no clear D. V was cut by 3 bases and J by 3 bases, with 5 bases left in between. From germline, CDR1 is SGHTA and CDR2 FQGNSA. The CDR3 sequence is 13 residues long. CDR3 protein: CASSLQANEKLFF. In DNA, the CDR3 is TGTGCCAGCAGCTTGCAGGCTAATGAAAAACTGTTTTTT.